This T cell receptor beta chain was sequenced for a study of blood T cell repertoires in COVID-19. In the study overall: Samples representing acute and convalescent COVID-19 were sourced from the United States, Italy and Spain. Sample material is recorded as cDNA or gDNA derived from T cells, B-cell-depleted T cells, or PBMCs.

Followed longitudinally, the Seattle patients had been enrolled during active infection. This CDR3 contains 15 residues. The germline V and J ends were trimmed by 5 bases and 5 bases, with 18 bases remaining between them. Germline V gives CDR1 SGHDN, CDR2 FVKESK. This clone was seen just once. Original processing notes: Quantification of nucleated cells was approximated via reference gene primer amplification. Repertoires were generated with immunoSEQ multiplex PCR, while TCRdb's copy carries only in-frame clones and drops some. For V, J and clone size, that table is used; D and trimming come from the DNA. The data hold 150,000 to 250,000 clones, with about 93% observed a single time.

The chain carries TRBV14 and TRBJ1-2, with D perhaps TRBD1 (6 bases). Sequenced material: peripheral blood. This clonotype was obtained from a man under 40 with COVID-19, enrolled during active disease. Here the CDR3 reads CASSNRAGALYGYTF. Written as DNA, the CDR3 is TGTGCCAGCAGCAACCGGGCAGGGGCCCTATATGGCTACACCTTC.